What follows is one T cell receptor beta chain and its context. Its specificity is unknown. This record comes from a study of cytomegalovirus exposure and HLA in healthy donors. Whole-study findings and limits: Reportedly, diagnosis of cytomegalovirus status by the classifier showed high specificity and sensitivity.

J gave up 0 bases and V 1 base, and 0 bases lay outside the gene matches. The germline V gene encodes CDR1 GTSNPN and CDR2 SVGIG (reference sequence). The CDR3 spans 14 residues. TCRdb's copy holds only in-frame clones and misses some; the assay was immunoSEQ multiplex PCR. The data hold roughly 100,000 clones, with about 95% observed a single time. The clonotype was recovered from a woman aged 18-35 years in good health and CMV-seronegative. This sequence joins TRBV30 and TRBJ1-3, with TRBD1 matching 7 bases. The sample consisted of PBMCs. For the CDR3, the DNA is TGTGCCTGGAGTGCAGGGGGCTCTGGAAACACCATATATTTT. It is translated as CAWSAGGSGNTIYF.